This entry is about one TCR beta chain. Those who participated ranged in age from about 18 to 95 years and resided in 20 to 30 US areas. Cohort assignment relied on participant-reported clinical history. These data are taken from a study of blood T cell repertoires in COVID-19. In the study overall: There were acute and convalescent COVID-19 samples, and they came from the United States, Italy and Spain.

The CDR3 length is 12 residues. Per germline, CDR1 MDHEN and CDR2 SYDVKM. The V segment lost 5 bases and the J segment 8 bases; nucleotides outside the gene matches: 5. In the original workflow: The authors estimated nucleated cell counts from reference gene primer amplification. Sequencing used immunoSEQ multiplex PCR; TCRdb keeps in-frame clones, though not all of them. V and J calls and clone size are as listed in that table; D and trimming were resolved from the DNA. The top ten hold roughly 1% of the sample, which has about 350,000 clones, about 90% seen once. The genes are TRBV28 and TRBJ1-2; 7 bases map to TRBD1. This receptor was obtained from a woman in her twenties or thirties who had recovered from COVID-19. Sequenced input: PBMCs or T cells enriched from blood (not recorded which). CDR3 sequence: CASSGTVLGYTF. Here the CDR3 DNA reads TGTGCCAGCAGTGGGACAGTTTTAGGCTACACCTTC.